These 5 T cell receptor beta chains share one sample of origin, sequenced in a study of blood T cell repertoires in COVID-19 (dated by TCRdb to about 2020). The library was generated by the immunoSEQ multiplex PCR assay. Held by TCRdb, this immuneACCESS table contains in-frame sequences only and omits some clones. Under half of the omission traces to an unresolved V gene where checked; the cause of the rest is unknown. For this sample there are approximately 80,000 clones; 81% appear just once. The ten largest clones add up to 44% of the sample. What was sequenced was peripheral blood. Source of these receptors: a man of 80 years or more with acute or convalescent COVID-19.

The chain joins TRBV28 to TRBJ2-2; TRBD1 is a possible D gene (6 bases). The germline V gene encodes CDR1 MDHEN and CDR2 SYDVKM. The ends were cut back, 5 bases at V and 6 bases at J, with 10 bases in the middle. The CDR3 totals 13 residues. The CDR3 region has the DNA TGTGCCAGCAGTAACAGGGTCCCCGGGGAGCTGTTTTTT. Translating it yields CASSNRVPGELFF. Filled out from reference TRBV28 and TRBJ2-2, the complete variable domain reads DVKVTQSSRYLVKRTGEKVFLECVQDMDHENMFWYRQDPGLGLRLIYFSYDVKMKEKGDIPEGYSVSREKKERFSLILESASTNQTSMYLCASSNRVPGELFFGEGSRLTVL.

CDR3 in DNA: TGTGCCAGCAGCGTAGGCCAGGGGGCGGAGGTTCTTGAAAAACTGTTTTTT. Translated: CASSVGQGAEVLEKLFF. The rearrangement links TRBV9 to TRBJ1-4; 8 nucleotides agree with TRBD1. The CDR3 runs 17 residues. Germline CDR1 SGDLS, CDR2 YYNGEE. Losses at the gene ends were 0 bases for V and 7 bases for J; bases not matched to a gene: 11. Using reference TRBV9 and TRBJ1-4 for the parts outside the CDR3, the full variable domain is DSGVTQTPKHLITATGQRVTLRCSPRSGDLSVYWYQQSLDQGLQFLIQYYNGEERAKGNILERFSAQQFPDLHSELNLSSLELGDSALYFCASSVGQGAEVLEKLFFGSGTQLSVL.

The CDR3 region is CASSPRTPHSGANVLTF. CDR3 sequence (DNA): TGTGCCAGCTCACCGAGGACACCCCACTCTGGGGCCAACGTCCTGACTTTC. The chain couples TRBV18 to TRBJ2-6, with D perhaps matching TRBD1 (5 bases). CDR1 is KGHSH and CDR2 is LQKENI in the germline V gene. Trimming left V 3 bases short and J 0 bases short, with 12 bases between. The CDR3 is 17 amino acids.

The chain joins TRBV7-3 to TRBJ2-2; 10 nucleotides line up with TRBD1. Germline V CDR1 and CDR2: SGHTA, FQGTGA. J was trimmed by 5 bases and V by 5 bases; bases with no gene match: 8. The CDR3 is made up of 16 amino acids. CDR3 DNA sequence: TGTGCCAGCAGCCCCTACGACAGGGGGCAAACCGGGGAGCTGTTTTTT. Its translation: CASSPYDRGQTGELFF. The variable domain in full, with the rest retrieved from reference TRBV7-3 and TRBJ2-2, is GAGVSQTPSNKVTEKGKYVELRCDPISGHTALYWYRQSLGQGPEFLIYFQGTGAADDSGLPNDRFFAVRPEGSVSTLKIQRTERGDSAVYLCASSPYDRGQTGELFFGEGSRLTVL.

J is TRBJ2-7 and V is TRBV7-2; D perhaps matches TRBD1 (6 bases). The CDR3 is 14 residues long. Germline V gives CDR1 SGHTA, CDR2 FQGNSA. V was shortened by 2 bases and J by 4 bases, with 12 bases between the two germline ends. The CDR3 sequence is CASSLPGVRYEQYF. The CDR3 coding sequence is TGTGCCAGCAGCTTACCAGGGGTCAGATACGAGCAGTACTTC.